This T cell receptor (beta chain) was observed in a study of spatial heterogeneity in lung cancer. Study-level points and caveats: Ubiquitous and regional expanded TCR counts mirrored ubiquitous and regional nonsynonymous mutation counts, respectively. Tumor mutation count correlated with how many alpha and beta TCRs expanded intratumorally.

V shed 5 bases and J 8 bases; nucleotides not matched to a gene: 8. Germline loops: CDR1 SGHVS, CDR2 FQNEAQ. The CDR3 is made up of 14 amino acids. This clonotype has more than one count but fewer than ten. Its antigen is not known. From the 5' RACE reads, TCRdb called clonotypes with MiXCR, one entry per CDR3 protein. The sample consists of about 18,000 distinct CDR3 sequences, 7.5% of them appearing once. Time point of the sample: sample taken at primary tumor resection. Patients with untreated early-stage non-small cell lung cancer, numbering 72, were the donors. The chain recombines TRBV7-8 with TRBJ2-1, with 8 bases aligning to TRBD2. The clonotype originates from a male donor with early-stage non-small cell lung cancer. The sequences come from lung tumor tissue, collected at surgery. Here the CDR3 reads CASSQIGRGDEQFF. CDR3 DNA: TGTGCCAGCAGCCAGATTGGGCGGGGGGATGAGCAGTTCTTC.